This T cell receptor beta chain derives from a study of T cell changes during pregnancy in multiple sclerosis. This CDR3 region has 16 residues. CDR1 LNHDA and CDR2 SQIVND come from the germline V gene (reference sequence). V trimming: 7 bases; J trimming: 3 bases; junction bases outside the gene matches: 8. Clones were read by immunoSEQ multiplex PCR, and TCRdb kept only the in-frame ones, dropping some. The table lists about 69,000 clones, around 94% of them singletons. The source was peripheral blood, collected in the third trimester of pregnancy. V is TRBV19 and J is TRBJ2-3, with 12 bases matching TRBD2. This TCR was sampled from a female donor in good health, enrolled as a control in a pregnancy study. CDR3 region: CASKLTSGSSTDTQYF. The CDR3 coding sequence is TGTGCCAGTAAATTGACTAGCGGGAGTTCAACAGATACGCAGTATTTT.